Shown below are 10 T cell receptor beta chains from a single sample sequenced in a study of blood T cell repertoires in COVID-19 (dated by TCRdb to 2020 to 2021). Library method: the immunoSEQ multiplex PCR assay. Drawn from immuneACCESS, this table holds only the in-frame rearrangements with V and J called that TCRdb kept. Clones are partly lost; checked studies trace under half to an unresolved V gene and leave the rest unexplained. This sample comprises 180,000 or so clones, roughly 88% of them detected only once. Under 9.5% of the sample belongs to the ten largest clones. Sequenced material: PBMCs or T cells enriched from blood (not recorded which). The source of these receptors is a woman younger than 45 who had recovered from COVID-19.

This rearrangement joins TRBV6-4 to TRBJ1-5; maybe TRBD1 (6 bases). Germline lookup yields CDR1 MRHNA and CDR2 SNTAGT. This CDR3 has 15 residues. Trimming took off 5 bases at V and 6 bases at J, with 17 bases between the two ends. CDR3 protein: CASSLRDTRFQPQHF. In DNA, the CDR3 is TGTGCCAGCAGTCTACGGGACACTCGATTTCAGCCCCAGCATTTT.

As DNA, the CDR3 is TGTGCCAGCAGCGATGGACAGATCGCTAGGAACGAGCAGTACTTC. Protein: CASSDGQIARNEQYF. This sequence joins TRBV3-1 (or the pseudogene TRBV3-2) and TRBJ2-7; TRBD1 might be the D (6 bases). V was pared by 5 bases and J by 5 bases, with 19 bases between. CDR1 LGHDT and CDR2 YNNKEL come from the germline V gene (reference sequence). The CDR3 extends over 15 amino acids.

This clone appeared once. The chain uses TRBV7-9 and TRBJ2-1; tentatively, D is TRBD2 (5 bases). From germline, CDR1 is SEHNR and CDR2 FQNEAQ (reference sequence). V lost 1 base, J lost 5 bases, and 9 bases lay in between. This CDR3 is built from 14 residues. The CDR3 region is CASSLVRAHNEQFF. The CDR3 DNA sequence: TGTGCCAGCAGCTTAGTGCGGGCCCACAATGAGCAGTTCTTC. The full variable domain, rest sourced from reference TRBV7-9 and TRBJ2-1, is DTGVSQNPRHKITKRGQNVTFRCDPISEHNRLYWYRQTLGQGPEFLTYFQNEAQLEKSRLLSDRFSAERPKGSFSTLEIQRTEQGDSAMYLCASSLVRAHNEQFFGPGTRLTVL.

The chain carries TRBV5-4 and TRBJ1-3; 11 bases agree with TRBD1. Germline V gene sequence: CDR1 SGHNT, CDR2 YYREEE (reference sequence). This CDR3 contains 15 residues. V lost 3 bases to trimming and J lost 2 bases; unmatched junction nucleotides: 1. In DNA form, the CDR3 reads TGTGCCAGCAGCTCGGGACAGGGGGCTGGAAACACCATATATTTT. It codes for CASSSGQGAGNTIYF.

The rearrangement links TRBV5-1 to TRBJ2-4, with TRBD2 identical over 8 bases. Losses at the gene ends were 0 bases for V and 8 bases for J; bases not matched to a gene: 7. This CDR3 spans 15 amino acids. CDR1 is SGHRS and CDR2 is YFSETQ in the germline V gene. The CDR3 DNA is TGCGCCAGCAGCTTGGGACTAGCGTTTCGCGACATTCAGTACTTC. Translated: CASSLGLAFRDIQYF.

This clone showed up just a few times. The V and J genes are TRBV2 and TRBJ1-4; 8 bases line up with TRBD1. J lost 3 bases, V lost 9 bases, and 3 bases had no gene match. Germline CDR1 SNHLY, CDR2 FYNNEI. The CDR3 is 13 residues long. DNA of the CDR3: TGTGCCAGGTCGACAGGGGCTAATGAAAAACTGTTTTTT. Its protein product is CARSTGANEKLFF. Using reference TRBV2 and TRBJ1-4 for the parts outside the CDR3, the full variable domain is EPEVTQTPSHQVTQMGQEVILRCVPISNHLYFYWYRQILGQKVEFLVSFYNNEISEKSEIFDDQFSVERPDGSNFTLKIRSTKLEDSAMYFCARSTGANEKLFFGSGTQLSVL.

The V call is TRBV5-8, the J call TRBJ2-7; 10 bases are shared with TRBD2. The V and J ends lost 0 bases and 4 bases, in that order; junction bases with no gene match: 7. This CDR3 has 16 amino acids. The V gene's germline CDR1 is SGHTS and CDR2 YDEGEE. The CDR3 loop is CASSLGLAGELYEQYF. The CDR3 coding sequence is TGTGCCAGCAGCTTGGGGCTAGCGGGAGAATTGTACGAGCAGTACTTC.

CDR3: CASSRSWTADDYEQYF. The CDR3 DNA follows: TGTGCCAGCAGTCGTTCCTGGACAGCCGACGATTACGAGCAGTACTTC. The rearrangement uses TRBV28 and TRBJ2-7; tentative D call: TRBD1 (6 bases). This CDR3 is 16 amino acids long. V was cut by 5 bases and J by 4 bases, with 21 bases left in between. CDR1 is MDHEN, CDR2 SYDVKM, per germline.

The V and J genes are TRBV7-9 and TRBJ2-6; no definite D call. This CDR3 contains 12 residues. Per the germline V gene, CDR1 is SEHNR and CDR2 is FQNEAQ (reference sequence). V lost 9 bases and J lost 4, with 7 bases in between. CDR3 residues: CASSHGANVLTF. The CDR3 DNA is TGTGCCAGTTCACACGGGGCCAACGTCCTGACTTTC.

This clone was observed once. This sequence joins TRBV19 and TRBJ1-2; D possibly corresponds to TRBD1 (5 bases). Trimming took off 7 bases at V and 3 bases at J, with 9 bases between the two ends. The germline V gene has CDR1 LNHDA and CDR2 SQIVND (reference sequence). The CDR3 loop spans 12 amino acids. The CDR3 region has the DNA TGTGCCAGTATGCAGGGATACTATGGCTACACCTTC. This gives the protein CASMQGYYGYTF.